Listed here is a single T cell receptor (beta chain). The antigen is unknown. This sample was included in a study of early T cells in non-severe SARS-CoV-2 infection. About the study: Chains were unpaired, as sequencing was done on bulk RNA from unsorted whole blood.

Researchers attached unique molecular identifiers to individual cDNA molecules. TCRdb reprocessed the 5' RACE reads via MiXCR and lists one record per CDR3 protein. The sample carries about 100,000 distinct CDR3 sequences, 9% to 14% recorded once. Between the trimmed V and J ends, which lost 5 bases and 2 bases, there was a span of 13 bases. From germline, CDR1 is DFQATT and CDR2 SNEGSKA (reference sequence). The CDR3 consists of 14 residues. General study points: VDJdb-based annotation leaned toward anti-spike CD8 responses and missed private and CD4 specificities.

The source of this sequence is an adult who was a healthcare worker with PCR-confirmed SARS-CoV-2 infection or an uninfected control (not recorded which). The V and J genes are TRBV20-1 and TRBJ2-1; a weak D match, TRBD2 (6 bases). Sample: whole blood. The CDR3 protein is CSADDGGTYNEQFF. DNA of the CDR3: TGCAGTGCTGATGATGGGGGGACCTACAATGAGCAGTTCTTC.